Shown below are 30 T cell receptor beta chains from a single sample sequenced in a study of shared clonotypes between healthy human individuals. Clones were sequenced by immunoSEQ multiplex PCR, and TCRdb holds only the in-frame ones, with some missing. Of hundreds of thousands of clones in the sample, 79% are singletons; the top ten hold less than 15%. Material: PBMCs. These receptors originate from a woman in her thirties or forties in good health. Some clones in this sample may be carry-over from other donors' samples.

The chain carries TRBV29-1 and TRBJ1-1, with 8 bases that match TRBD1. Germline V gives CDR1 SQVTM, CDR2 ANQGSEA. Trimming cost V 8 bases and J 3 bases; bases outside gene matches: 8. CDR3 length: 13 residues. CDR3 DNA: TGCAGCACGTCAGGGGGCGCGTACACTGAAGCTTTCTTT. Translated, it gives CSTSGGAYTEAFF.

This chain connects TRBV11-2 to TRBJ2-7; weak D call: TRBD2 (6 bases). Trimming took 0 bases from V and 5 from J, leaving 26 bases between them. The CDR3 runs 19 residues. Germline CDR1 and CDR2: SGHAT and FQNNGV. CDR3 sequence: CASSLDRRAGPMLPNEQYF. CDR3 sequence (DNA): TGTGCCAGCAGCTTAGATCGTAGGGCGGGACCAATGCTCCCGAACGAGCAGTACTTC.

This rearrangement joins TRBV1 to TRBJ2-6; the D segment call TRBD2 is taken from the table without a DNA check. TRBV1 is assigned pseudogene status. This CDR3 contains 18 residues. The CDR3 loop reads CTSSQVNLTSAGANVLTF. The DNA of the CDR3 is TGCACCAGCAGCCAAGTCAACCTCACTAGCGCTGGGGCCAACGTCCTGACTTTC.

The gene calls are TRBV5-6 and TRBJ1-1; maybe TRBD1 (5 bases). CDR3 size: 15 residues. The ends were cut back, 3 bases at V and 11 bases at J, with 23 bases in the middle. Germline CDR1 SGHDT, CDR2 YYEEEE. The CDR3 loop is CASSYLRDRLIGAFF. CDR3 in DNA: TGTGCCAGCAGCTACCTAAGGGACCGACTTATTGGGGCTTTCTTT.

The genes are TRBV29-1 and TRBJ1-1; maybe TRBD1 (5 bases). Trimming cost V 0 bases and J 8 bases, with 16 bases left between them. The CDR3 is made up of 14 amino acids. Germline V gene data show CDR1 as SQVTM and CDR2 as ANQGSEA. The CDR3 bases are TGCAGCGTTGAAGATCCCCTTGTAGGGGAGGAAGCTTTCTTT. Translation gives CSVEDPLVGEEAFF.

On this clone itself: A much larger clonotype is one base distant, so this may be a read error. Other DNA sequences of this sample code for an identical CDR3. The chain carries TRBV30 and TRBJ1-5; the D gene is possibly TRBD1 (5 bases). Germline V lookup: CDR1 GTSNPN, CDR2 SVGIG (reference sequence). This CDR3 spans 15 amino acids. V was shortened by 2 bases and J by 1 base, with 12 bases between the two germline ends. Here the CDR3 DNA reads TGTGCCTGGAGTCTGACGGGGCCCAGCAATCAGCCCCAGCATTTT. This sequence encodes CAWSLTGPSNQPQHF.

There are a few counts of this clone. V is TRBV19 and J is TRBJ2-7, with 9 bases that match TRBD2. Germline assignment: CDR1 LNHDA and CDR2 SQIVND (reference sequence). This CDR3 is 13 amino acids long. The ends lost 4 bases at V and 6 bases at J; junction bases unmatched: 4. Written as DNA, the CDR3 is TGTGCCAGTAGTACGCGGGAGGGGTTCGAGCAGTACTTC. Translating gives CASSTREGFEQYF.

The chain combines TRBV11-2 with TRBJ1-4; TRBD1 is a possible D gene (6 bases). Trimming cost V 3 bases and J 3 bases, with 17 bases left between them. The CDR3 consists of 17 residues. The germline CDR1 and CDR2 sequences are SGHAT and FQNNGV. The CDR3 DNA reads as TGTGCCAGCAGCTTTGGTGGGGGAAACAGGGCTAATGAAAAACTGTTTTTT. It yields the protein CASSFGGGNRANEKLFF.

This chain uses TRBV7-3 with TRBJ2-3, with D possibly being TRBD2 (5 bases). The CDR3 contains 15 residues. Trimming removed 1 base from V and 0 bases from J, with 8 bases in between. CDR1 and CDR2 (germline): SGHTA, FQGTGA. The CDR3 loop is CASSLNGGSTDTQYF. CDR3 nucleotide sequence: TGTGCCAGCAGCTTAAATGGCGGGAGCACAGATACGCAGTATTTT.

The rearrangement links TRBV6-5 to TRBJ2-7; 8 nucleotides line up with TRBD1. The CDR3 loop spans 14 amino acids. Germline V gene lookup returns CDR1 MNHEY and CDR2 SVGAGI. V trimming: 6 bases; J trimming: 5 bases; junction bases outside the gene matches: 9. DNA for the CDR3: TGTGCCAGCAGCAAACCAGGGGGCGTCAACGAGCAGTACTTC. Encoded protein: CASSKPGGVNEQYF.

The CDR3 loop reads CAWSVSRGNTEAFF. The DNA of the CDR3 is TGTGCCTGGAGTGTTAGCCGGGGAAACACTGAAGCTTTCTTT. The J gene is TRBJ1-1, the V gene TRBV30; D not certain. Trimming cost V 0 bases and J 2 bases, with 10 bases left between them. The V gene's germline CDR1 is GTSNPN and CDR2 SVGIG (reference sequence). This CDR3 region has 14 residues.

There are a few counts of this clone. This rearrangement joins TRBV9 to TRBJ2-7; TRBD2 is a possible D gene (5 bases). V was clipped by 4 bases and J by 3 bases, with 14 bases between them. The CDR3 extends over 14 amino acids. Per the germline V gene, CDR1 is SGDLS and CDR2 is YYNGEE. CDR3 in amino acids: CASSPSRADYEQYF. The CDR3, as DNA: TGTGCCAGCAGCCCCTCGCGGGCGGACTACGAGCAGTACTTC.

This clone was counted between two and nine times. The chain is built from TRBV6-1 and TRBJ1-3; tentative D call: TRBD1 (5 bases). Germline lookup yields CDR1 MNHNS and CDR2 SASEGT. This CDR3 has 13 residues. Trimming removed 3 bases from V and 5 bases from J, with 8 bases in between. The CDR3 DNA sequence: TGTGCCAGCAGTGACAGGGATAGAAACACCATATATTTT. It encodes CASSDRDRNTIYF.

As for this clone: Other DNA sequences from this sample encode an identical CDR3 as well. This chain uses TRBV7-6 with TRBJ2-7, with D possibly matching TRBD2 (5 bases). Germline values: CDR1 SGHVS, CDR2 FNYEAQ. The V end lost 4 bases, the J end lost 4 bases, and 11 bases lay between the germline ends. The CDR3 sequence is 13 residues long. The CDR3: CASSSRTGYEQYF. As DNA, the CDR3 is TGTGCCAGCAGCTCCAGGACGGGATACGAGCAGTACTTC.

The V gene is TRBV4-2, the J gene TRBJ1-1; no firm D call. Germline values: CDR1 LGHNA, CDR2 YNFKEQ. The CDR3 loop spans 14 amino acids. The V gene lost 0 bases and the J gene lost 8 bases, with 13 bases spanning the gap. CDR3 DNA sequence: TGTGCCAGCAGCCAAGATAGTCGATTAGGGGAAGCTTTCTTT. Translated, it gives CASSQDSRLGEAFF.

This clone has a handful of counts. The V call is TRBV30, the J call TRBJ2-1; 9 positions agree with TRBD2. In germline, CDR1 is GTSNPN, CDR2 SVGIG (reference sequence). After removal of 2 bases from V and 10 bases from J, the junction contained 12 bases not matched to a gene. The CDR3 sequence is 15 residues long. The CDR3 loop is CAWSPPTSGTAEQFF. In nucleotides, the CDR3 is TGTGCCTGGAGTCCACCGACTAGCGGTACGGCCGAGCAGTTCTTC.

The chain combines TRBV28 with TRBJ2-7, with 8 bases that match TRBD1. CDR3 length equals 15 residues. Germline-derived CDR1 and CDR2 are MDHEN and SYDVKM. The V and J ends lost 7 bases and 0 bases, in that order; junction bases with no gene match: 8. CDR3 sequence (DNA): TGTGCCAGCATCGCGGACAGGGCCAGCTCCTACGAGCAGTACTTC. It specifies CASIADRASSYEQYF.

The chain couples TRBV30 to TRBJ1-1; D not certain. CDR1 is GTSNPN, CDR2 SVGIG, per germline (reference sequence). The CDR3 extends over 11 amino acids. The CDR3 spells CDCSQTTEAFF. CDR3 DNA: TGTGACTGTTCTCAAACTACTGAAGCTTTCTTT.

The chain recombines TRBV28 with TRBJ2-5; D ambiguous. The DNA matches TRBJ2-7 better at its end, which makes the J call doubtful. CDR1 is MDHEN, CDR2 SYDVKM, per germline. The CDR3 runs 11 residues. DNA for the CDR3: TGTGCCAGCAGTGACCCATACGAGCAGTACTTC. Translated: CASSDPYEQYF.

This chain joins TRBV7-2 and TRBJ1-2; 7 nucleotides line up with TRBD1. Germline V gives CDR1 SGHTA, CDR2 FQGNSA. The CDR3 loop spans 13 amino acids. The junction had 4 bases not matched to a gene; V was cut back by 5 bases and J by 4 bases. CDR3 protein: CASSIRGVYGYTF. The DNA of the CDR3 is TGTGCCAGCAGCATCAGGGGGGTCTATGGCTACACCTTC.

This clone was counted once. This chain links TRBV28 with TRBJ1-6; 8 bases agree with TRBD1. The CDR3 has 14 amino acids. Germline lookup yields CDR1 MDHEN and CDR2 SYDVKM. Trimming at V came to 7 bases and at J to 9 bases, leaving 8 bases not matched to a gene. This CDR3 is CASITTGGASPLHF. In DNA form, the CDR3 reads TGTGCCAGCATTACCACAGGGGGTGCTTCACCCCTCCACTTT. The full variable domain, in which reference TRBV28 and TRBJ1-6 provide the parts outside the CDR3, is DVKVTQSSRYLVKRTGEKVFLECVQDMDHENMFWYRQDPGLGLRLIYFSYDVKMKEKGDIPEGYSVSREKKERFSLILESASTNQTSMYLCASITTGGASPLHFGNGTRLTVT.

The CDR3 is CASSPHHKTPGQGPTNEKLFF. The CDR3 DNA is TGTGCCAGCTCACCACACCACAAAACACCGGGACAGGGACCCACTAATGAAAAACTGTTTTTT. The chain joins TRBV18 to TRBJ1-4; 9 bases line up with TRBD1. This CDR3 comprises 21 residues. After removal of 1 base from V and 2 bases from J, the junction contained 17 bases not matched to a gene. Germline CDR1 and CDR2: KGHSH and LQKENI.

This rearrangement joins TRBV21-1 to TRBJ2-2; the table calls TRBD1, which could not be checked here. TRBV21-1 is designated a pseudogene. This CDR3 has 15 amino acids. The CDR3 DNA reads as TGTGCCAGCAGCATCAGACGGGACAAACCCGGGGAGCTGTTTTTT. It is translated as CASSIRRDKPGELFF.

This clone was counted once. The J gene is TRBJ2-1, the V gene TRBV28, with 7 bases aligning to TRBD2. V shed 7 bases, J shed 6 bases, and the junction held 9 bases outside the gene matches. The CDR3 totals 14 residues. Germline CDR1 MDHEN, CDR2 SYDVKM. CDR3 bases: TGTGCCAGCACGTCCGGCGGGAGTACCAATGAGCAGTTCTTC. Translated: CASTSGGSTNEQFF.

Regarding this clone: Within the sample, other DNA sequences also encode this same CDR3. The rearrangement links TRBV7-9 to TRBJ2-1; 8 nucleotides line up with TRBD1. There are 15 residues in the CDR3. Losses at the gene ends were 5 bases for V and 3 bases for J; bases not matched to a gene: 6. Looked up from germline, CDR1 is SEHNR and CDR2 is FQNEAQ (reference sequence). CDR3 region: CASSPQGAGYNEQFF. In nucleotides, the CDR3 is TGTGCCAGCAGCCCCCAGGGGGCAGGCTACAATGAGCAGTTCTTC.

This clone was counted only a few times. This chain links TRBV30 with TRBJ1-5; D perhaps matches TRBD1 (5 bases). This CDR3 comprises 14 residues. V dropped 4 bases and J dropped 2 bases, with 12 bases sitting between them. Germline assignment: CDR1 GTSNPN and CDR2 SVGIG (reference sequence). DNA for the CDR3: TGTGCCTGGAAGCAAAGGGGCGGCAATCAGCCCCAGCATTTT. It translates to CAWKQRGGNQPQHF.

This chain joins TRBV11-1 and TRBJ1-3; the match to TRBD1 covers 9 bases. CDR1 is SGHAT and CDR2 is FQDESV in the germline V gene (reference sequence). Trimming at V came to 5 bases and at J to 4 bases, leaving 6 bases not matched to a gene. The CDR3 loop spans 15 amino acids. CDR3 nucleotide sequence: TGTGCCAGCAGCGCGACAGGGGGGCAAGGAAACACCATATATTTT. This encodes CASSATGGQGNTIYF.

The chain joins TRBV11-3 to TRBJ2-3; D gene uncertain. CDR3 length equals 17 residues. Trimming removed 1 base from V and 1 base from J, with 15 bases in between. Germline lookup yields CDR1 SGHNT and CDR2 YENEEA. The CDR3 DNA reads TGTGCCAGCAGCTTAGGTGGGCAGGAGCCCGGCACAGATACGCAGTATTTT. Translation gives CASSLGGQEPGTDTQYF.

CDR3 nucleotides: TGTGCCAGCAGCTTAGTCCCTTCCATTCCTTACAATGAGCAGTTCTTC. Translating gives CASSLVPSIPYNEQFF. This chain links TRBV7-9 with TRBJ2-1; D is uncertain. From germline, CDR1 is SEHNR and CDR2 FQNEAQ (reference sequence). This CDR3 is built from 16 residues. Trimming left V 1 base short and J 4 bases short, with 14 bases between.

This chain links TRBV4-2 with TRBJ2-7; TRBD2 agrees at 8 bases. V shed 2 bases and J 0 bases; nucleotides not matched to a gene: 3. The CDR3 extends over 15 amino acids. Germline V gene sequence: CDR1 LGHNA, CDR2 YNFKEQ. Here the CDR3 DNA reads TGTGCCAGCAGCCAACCGGGACTAGGCTCCTACGAGCAGTACTTC. It is translated as CASSQPGLGSYEQYF.